The 4 T cell receptor beta chains below come from one sample, sequenced in a study of metastatic and nonmetastatic thyroid tumors (dated by TCRdb to 2019 to 2021). None of the patients had been given any treatment before thyroid surgery. The library was made by PCR. The sequencing machine was an Illumina HiSeq 4000. In-frame beta chains were kept once TCRdb had trimmed the public reads at Q25 with fastp and called clones with MiXCR. This sample holds some 32,000 clones; about 19% were observed only once. Jointly, the top ten make up 8% of the sample. Sequenced input: blood. These receptors were collected from a female donor with papillary thyroid cancer or a benign thyroid nodule (not recorded which). Some clones in this sample may be carry-over from other donors' samples.

This clone was recorded at least ten times. The chain links TRBV7-2 to TRBJ1-5; D not resolved. Germline V gives CDR1 SGHTA, CDR2 FQGNSA. The CDR3 length is 14 residues. With 1 base removed from V and 7 bases from J, the gap between germline ends came to 11 bases. CDR3 loop: CASSLEWAWQPQHF. DNA for the CDR3: TGTGCCAGCAGCTTAGAATGGGCGTGGCAGCCCCAGCATTTT.

In its sample, this clone ranks as medium-sized. J is TRBJ1-6 and V is TRBV6-4; no firm D call. The germline CDR1 and CDR2 sequences are MRHNA and SNTAGT. The length of the CDR3 is 14 residues. Trimming removed 0 bases from V and 12 bases from J, with 12 bases in between. The CDR3 region is CASSDSVRSRPLHF. CDR3 in DNA: TGTGCCAGCAGTGACTCGGTACGGAGTCGACCCCTCCACTTT.

This chain links TRBV11-3 with TRBJ2-7; TRBD2 might be the D (6 bases). The CDR3 runs to 14 residues. V gave up 6 bases and J gave up 2 bases, with 14 bases separating them. The germline CDR1 and CDR2 sequences are SGHNT and YENEEA. CDR3 sequence: CASSPGTRPYEQYF. The CDR3 region has the DNA TGTGCCAGCAGTCCCGGGACTCGACCCTACGAGCAGTACTTC.

The chain carries TRBV27 and TRBJ2-1, with unresolved D. This CDR3 has 13 amino acids. Per the germline V gene, CDR1 is MNHEY and CDR2 is SMNVEV (reference sequence). Between the trimmed V and J ends, which lost 2 bases and 6 bases, there was a span of 8 bases. The CDR3 loop reads CASSLQWSNEQFF. The CDR3 nucleotides read TGTGCCAGCAGTTTACAGTGGAGCAATGAGCAGTTCTTC.